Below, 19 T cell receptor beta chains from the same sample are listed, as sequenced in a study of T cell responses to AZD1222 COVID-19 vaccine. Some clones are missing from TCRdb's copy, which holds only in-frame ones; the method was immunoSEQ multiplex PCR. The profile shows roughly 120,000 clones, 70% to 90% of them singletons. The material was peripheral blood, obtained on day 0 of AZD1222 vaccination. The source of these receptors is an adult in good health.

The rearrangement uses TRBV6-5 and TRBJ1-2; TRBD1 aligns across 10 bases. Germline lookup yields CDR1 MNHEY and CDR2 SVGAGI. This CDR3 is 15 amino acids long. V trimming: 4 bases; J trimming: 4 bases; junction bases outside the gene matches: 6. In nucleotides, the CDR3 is TGTGCCAGCAGTTCGTCCGGGACAGGGGTCTATGGCTACACCTTC. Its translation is CASSSSGTGVYGYTF.

CDR3 residues: CASRPLLNRGELFF. Here the CDR3 DNA reads TGTGCCAGCAGGCCCCTCCTTAATCGCGGGGAGCTGTTTTTT. The gene calls are TRBV3-1 (or the pseudogene TRBV3-2) and TRBJ2-2; D uncertain. The germline gives CDR1 LGHDT, CDR2 YNNKEL (reference sequence). The germline V and J ends were trimmed by 6 bases and 7 bases, with 15 bases remaining between them. The CDR3 covers 14 residues.

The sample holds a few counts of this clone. CDR3 bases: TGTGCCAGCAGCGGCAGGGGGAGGGATCAGCCCCAGCATTTT. This sequence encodes CASSGRGRDQPQHF. The J gene is TRBJ1-5, the V gene TRBV6-4, with 7 bases lining up with TRBD1. V was pared by 6 bases and J by 5 bases, with 7 bases of the junction left unmatched. Germline V CDR1 and CDR2: MRHNA, SNTAGT. The CDR3 totals 14 residues.

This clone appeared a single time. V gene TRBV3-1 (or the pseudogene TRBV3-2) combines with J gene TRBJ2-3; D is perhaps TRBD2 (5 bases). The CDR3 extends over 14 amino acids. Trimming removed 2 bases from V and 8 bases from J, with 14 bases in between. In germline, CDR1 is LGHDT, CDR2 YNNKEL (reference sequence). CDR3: CASSQSAAHGTQYF. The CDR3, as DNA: TGTGCCAGCAGCCAATCAGCGGCACATGGTACGCAGTATTTT.

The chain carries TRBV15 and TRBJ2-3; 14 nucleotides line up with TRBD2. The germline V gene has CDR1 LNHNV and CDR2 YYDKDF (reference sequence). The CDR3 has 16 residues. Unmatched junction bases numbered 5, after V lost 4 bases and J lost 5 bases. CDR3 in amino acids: CATSNGLAGGRDTQYF. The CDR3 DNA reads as TGTGCCACCAGCAACGGACTAGCGGGGGGAAGAGATACGCAGTATTTT. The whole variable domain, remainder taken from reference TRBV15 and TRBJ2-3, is DAMVIQNPRYQVTQFGKPVTLSCSQTLNHNVMYWYQQKSSQAPKLLFHYYDKDFNNEADTPDNFQSRRPNTSFCFLDIRSPGLGDTAMYLCATSNGLAGGRDTQYFGPGTRLTVL.

The CDR3 protein is CATSFAHGNEQYF. The CDR3 region has the DNA TGTGCCACCAGCTTTGCTCACGGTAACGAGCAGTACTTC. The rearrangement links TRBV15 to TRBJ2-7, with D unresolved. Looked up from germline, CDR1 is LNHNV and CDR2 is YYDKDF (reference sequence). This CDR3 has 13 residues. V lost 5 bases to trimming and J lost 5 bases, with 13 bases between them.

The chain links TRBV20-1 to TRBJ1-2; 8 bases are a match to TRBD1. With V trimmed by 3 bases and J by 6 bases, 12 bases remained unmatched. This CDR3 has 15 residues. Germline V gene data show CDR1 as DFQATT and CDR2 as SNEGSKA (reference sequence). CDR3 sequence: CSASDPGGARNGYTF. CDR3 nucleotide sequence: TGCAGTGCTAGTGACCCAGGGGGCGCCAGGAATGGCTACACCTTC.

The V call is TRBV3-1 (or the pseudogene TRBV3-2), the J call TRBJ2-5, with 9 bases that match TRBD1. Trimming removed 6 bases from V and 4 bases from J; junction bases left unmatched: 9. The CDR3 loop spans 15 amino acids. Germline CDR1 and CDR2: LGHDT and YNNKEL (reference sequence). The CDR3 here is CASRTGGASRETQYF. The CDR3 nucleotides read TGTGCCAGCAGAACAGGGGGCGCCTCTCGAGAGACCCAGTACTTC.

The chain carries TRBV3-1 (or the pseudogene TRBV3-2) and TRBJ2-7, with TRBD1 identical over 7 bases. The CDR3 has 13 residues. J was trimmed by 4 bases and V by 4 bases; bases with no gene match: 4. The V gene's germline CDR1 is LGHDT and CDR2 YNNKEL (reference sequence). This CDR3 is CASSPGTEYEQYF. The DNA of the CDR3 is TGTGCCAGCAGCCCCGGGACAGAGTACGAGCAGTACTTC.

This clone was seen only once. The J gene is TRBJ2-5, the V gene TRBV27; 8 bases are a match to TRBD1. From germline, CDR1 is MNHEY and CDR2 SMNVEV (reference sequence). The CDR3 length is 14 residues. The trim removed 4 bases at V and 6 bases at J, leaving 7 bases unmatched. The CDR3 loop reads CASSSDRGLQTQYF. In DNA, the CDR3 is TGTGCCAGCAGTTCCGACAGGGGCTTGCAGACCCAGTACTTC.

The CDR3 region is CASMRDGAGGYTF. In DNA form, the CDR3 reads TGTGCCAGTATGCGAGACGGGGCTGGCGGCTACACCTTC. This chain connects TRBV19 to TRBJ1-2; TRBD1 is a possible D gene (5 bases). V was shortened by 7 bases and J by 8 bases, with 17 bases between the two germline ends. The CDR3 contains 13 residues. The germline CDR1 and CDR2 sequences are LNHDA and SQIVND (reference sequence).

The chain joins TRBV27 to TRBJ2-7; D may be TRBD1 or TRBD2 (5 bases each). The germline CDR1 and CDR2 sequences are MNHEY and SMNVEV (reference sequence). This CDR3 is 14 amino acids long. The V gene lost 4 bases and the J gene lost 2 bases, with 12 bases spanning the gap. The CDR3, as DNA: TGTGCCAGCAGTTATACCGGGACCCCCTACGAGCAGTACTTC. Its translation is CASSYTGTPYEQYF.

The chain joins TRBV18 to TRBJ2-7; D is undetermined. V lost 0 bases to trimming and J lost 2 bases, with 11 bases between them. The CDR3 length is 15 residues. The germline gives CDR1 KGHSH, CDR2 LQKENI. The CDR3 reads CASSPPARVPYEQYF. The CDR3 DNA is TGTGCCAGCTCACCACCGGCCCGGGTTCCCTACGAGCAGTACTTC.

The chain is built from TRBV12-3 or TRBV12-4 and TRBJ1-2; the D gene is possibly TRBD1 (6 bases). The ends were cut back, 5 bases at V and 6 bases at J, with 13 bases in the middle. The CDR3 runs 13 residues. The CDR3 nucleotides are TGTGCCAGCAGTCTCCGGGGGCCCAATGGCTACACCTTC. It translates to CASSLRGPNGYTF.

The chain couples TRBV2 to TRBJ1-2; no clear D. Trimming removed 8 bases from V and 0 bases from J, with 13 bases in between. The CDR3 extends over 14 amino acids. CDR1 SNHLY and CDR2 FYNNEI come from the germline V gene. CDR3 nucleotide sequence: TGTGCCAGCCTAGAGAGTTCGGCTAACTATGGCTACACCTTC. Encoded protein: CASLESSANYGYTF.

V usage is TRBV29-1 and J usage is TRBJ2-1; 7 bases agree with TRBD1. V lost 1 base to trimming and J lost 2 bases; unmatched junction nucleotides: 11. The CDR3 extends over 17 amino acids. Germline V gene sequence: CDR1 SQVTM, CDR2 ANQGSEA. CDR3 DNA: TGCAGCGTTGAAGTCCCGTTCGGGACAGACACCTACAATGAGCAGTTCTTC. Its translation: CSVEVPFGTDTYNEQFF.

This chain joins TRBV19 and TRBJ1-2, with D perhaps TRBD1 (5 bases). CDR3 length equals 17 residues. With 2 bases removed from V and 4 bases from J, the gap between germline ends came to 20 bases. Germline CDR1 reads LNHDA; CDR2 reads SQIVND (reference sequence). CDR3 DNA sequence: TGTGCCAGTAGTATATCAGGGAAGGGACGGGGGTCCTATGGCTACACCTTC. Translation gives CASSISGKGRGSYGYTF.

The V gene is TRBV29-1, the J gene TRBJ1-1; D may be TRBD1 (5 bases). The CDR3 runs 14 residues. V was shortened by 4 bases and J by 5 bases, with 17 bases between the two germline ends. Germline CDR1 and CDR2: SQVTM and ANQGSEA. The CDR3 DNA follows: TGCAGCGTTGTGCAGGGTGGAAAGGGGACTGAAGCTTTCTTT. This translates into CSVVQGGKGTEAFF.

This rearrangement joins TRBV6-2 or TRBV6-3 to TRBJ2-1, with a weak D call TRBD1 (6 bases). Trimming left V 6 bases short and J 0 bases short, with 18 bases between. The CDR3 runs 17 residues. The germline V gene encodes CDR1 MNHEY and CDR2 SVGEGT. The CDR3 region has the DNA TGTGCCAGCAGCCCTTATGGACAGACTTACTCCTACAATGAGCAGTTCTTC. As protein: CASSPYGQTYSYNEQFF.